The entry that follows covers one T cell receptor (beta chain) sequence. In the study's own analysis: Reference gene primer amplification in the assay estimated nucleated cell counts. The repertoire was sequenced with immunoSEQ multiplex PCR; TCRdb's copy has only in-frame clones and lacks some. V and J calls and clone size are copied from that table; D and trimming were computed from the DNA. The sample has 40,000 to 50,000 clones, about 83% seen once; the top ten hold about 48%. The sample belongs to a study of blood T cell repertoires in COVID-19. Study summary: The United States, Italy and Spain supplied acute and convalescent COVID-19 samples.

The length of the CDR3 is 15 residues. The germline V gene has CDR1 LNHDA and CDR2 SQIVND (reference sequence). V lost 4 bases, J lost 0 bases, and 5 bases stayed unmatched. This clonotype was sampled from a woman older than 75 with acute or convalescent COVID-19. Source material: peripheral blood. The V gene is TRBV19, the J gene TRBJ2-7, with TRBD1 matching 8 bases. For the CDR3, the DNA is TGTGCCAGTAGTAAGACCGGGACAGGCTCCTACGAGCAGTACTTC. Its protein is CASSKTGTGSYEQYF.